These 29 T cell receptor beta chains were all obtained from the same sample, sequenced in a study of response to subunit inactivated influenza vaccine. A single record per CDR3 protein comes from TCRdb applying MiXCR to the RT-PCR reads. The sample consists of about 580,000 distinct CDR3 sequences, 14% of them appearing once. This sample comprised PBMCs from blood, obtained 11 to 12 days after vaccination. These receptors originate from a man in his fifties who received an inactivated influenza vaccine.

This rearrangement joins TRBV4-2 to TRBJ2-7, with 7 bases matching TRBD2. The CDR3 is 16 amino acids. CDR1 is LGHNA, CDR2 YNFKEQ, per germline. With V trimmed by 3 bases and J by 1 base, 9 bases remained unmatched. The CDR3 nucleotides read TGTGCCAGCAGCCAGTACCCTAGCGGTTCGTCCTACGAGCAGTACTTC. Translated, it gives CASSQYPSGSSYEQYF.

The chain is built from TRBV5-1 and TRBJ2-1; 11 nucleotides align to TRBD2. Germline CDR1 reads SGHRS; CDR2 reads YFSETQ. This CDR3 has 16 residues. The V and J ends lost 5 bases and 4 bases, in that order; junction bases with no gene match: 8. In nucleotides, the CDR3 is TGCGCCAGCAGTAGTAATAGCGGGAGGGGGTACAATGAGCAGTTCTTC. Translated, it gives CASSSNSGRGYNEQFF.

The rearrangement joins TRBV9 to TRBJ2-2; 15 bases align to TRBD2. The junction had 7 bases not matched to a gene; V was cut back by 0 bases and J by 7 bases. There are 18 residues in the CDR3. Germline V CDR1 and CDR2: SGDLS, YYNGEE. CDR3 protein: CASSVGGLAGGPLGELFF. The CDR3, as DNA: TGTGCCAGCAGCGTAGGAGGACTAGCGGGAGGGCCGCTCGGGGAGCTGTTTTTT.

This chain joins TRBV7-2 and TRBJ2-5; 7 bases are shared with TRBD1. With 5 bases clipped from V and 5 bases from J, the junction kept 5 bases outside the gene matches. Germline loops: CDR1 SGHTA, CDR2 FQGNSA. CDR3 size: 13 residues. CDR3 in DNA: TGTGCCAGCAGCATGAGGGGGCACGAGACCCAGTACTTC. Amino acid sequence: CASSMRGHETQYF.

This clonotype was seen only a few times. The J gene is TRBJ2-3, the V gene TRBV7-2; D gene unclear. Trimming pared 2 bases from V and 1 base from J, leaving 13 bases between. Germline V gene data show CDR1 as SGHTA and CDR2 as FQGNSA. CDR3 length: 16 residues. The CDR3 is CASSLLPGVGTDTQYF. DNA of the CDR3: TGTGCCAGCAGCTTATTACCCGGTGTTGGCACAGATACGCAGTATTTT.

In this sample, this clonotype turned up a few times. This chain links TRBV4-2 with TRBJ2-7; 12 bases map to TRBD1. This CDR3 comprises 16 residues. The germline gives CDR1 LGHNA, CDR2 YNFKEQ. V lost 3 bases and J lost 7; bases outside the gene matches: 10. The CDR3 bases are TGTGCCAGCAGCCAGGACCCGGGACAGGGGGCCGGGGAGCAGTACTTC. Translating gives CASSQDPGQGAGEQYF.

The sample holds a few counts of this clonotype. V gene TRBV6-2 or TRBV6-3 combines with J gene TRBJ2-1; unclear D gene. CDR3 size: 16 residues. Germline-derived CDR1 and CDR2 are MNHEY and SVGEGT. Trimming stripped 0 bases from V and 9 bases from J, with 18 bases between. This chain's CDR3 is CASSYSKGRAGGEQFF. In DNA, the CDR3 is TGTGCCAGCAGTTACTCGAAAGGACGGGCCGGCGGTGAGCAGTTCTTC.

In this sample, this clonotype turned up a few times. The chain has TRBV20-1 and TRBJ2-1, with 9 bases that match TRBD2. Looked up from germline, CDR1 is DFQATT and CDR2 is SNEGSKA (reference sequence). This CDR3 comprises 15 residues. The junction had 11 bases not matched to a gene; V was cut back by 3 bases and J by 8 bases. CDR3 sequence reads: CSARQSGTSRYEQFF. The CDR3 region has the DNA TGCAGTGCTAGGCAATCCGGGACTAGCCGCTATGAGCAGTTCTTC.

The V and J genes are TRBV27 and TRBJ1-6, with D unclear. The length of the CDR3 is 14 residues. The V gene lost 10 bases and the J gene lost 0 bases, with 10 bases spanning the gap. CDR1 and CDR2 from the germline V gene are MNHEY and SMNVEV (reference sequence). The DNA for the CDR3 is TGTGCCACCCAGCCGAGCTCCTATAATTCACCCCTCCACTTT. It encodes CATQPSSYNSPLHF.

This clonotype came up a few times. This rearrangement joins TRBV2 to TRBJ2-4, with D possibly matching TRBD1 (6 bases). Germline-derived CDR1 and CDR2 are SNHLY and FYNNEI. The CDR3 has 14 amino acids. V dropped 4 bases and J dropped 4 bases, with 11 bases sitting between them. The CDR3 coding sequence is TGTGCCAGCAGTGCGGCGGACAGTAAAAACATTCAGTACTTC. Translating it yields CASSAADSKNIQYF.

The chain combines TRBV27 with TRBJ2-5, with 8 bases that match TRBD1. Germline values: CDR1 MNHEY, CDR2 SMNVEV (reference sequence). CDR3 length: 17 amino acids. The V segment lost 4 bases and the J segment 4 bases; nucleotides outside the gene matches: 14. This chain's CDR3 is CASSSFSVDRGTETQYF. CDR3 sequence (DNA): TGTGCCAGCAGTTCTTTCTCCGTCGACAGGGGAACAGAGACCCAGTACTTC.

The chain is built from TRBV29-1 and TRBJ2-7, with 11 bases aligning to TRBD1. The junction had 11 bases not matched to a gene; V was cut back by 6 bases and J by 7 bases. CDR1 and CDR2 from the germline V gene are SQVTM and ANQGSEA. There are 14 residues in the CDR3. CDR3 sequence (DNA): TGCAGCGTAGAGGGGACAGGGGGAGTTTGGGAGCAGTACTTC. It specifies CSVEGTGGVWEQYF.

The V call is TRBV7-9, the J call TRBJ1-5; 7 positions agree with TRBD1. Trimming at V came to 5 bases and at J to 6 bases, leaving 4 bases not matched to a gene. The CDR3 is made up of 13 amino acids. The germline CDR1 and CDR2 sequences are SEHNR and FQNEAQ (reference sequence). The CDR3 sequence: CASSTDRVQPQHF. In DNA, the CDR3 is TGTGCCAGCAGCACAGACAGGGTTCAGCCCCAGCATTTT. Full variable domain (outside the CDR3, taken from reference TRBV7-9 and TRBJ1-5): DTGVSQNPRHKITKRGQNVTFRCDPISEHNRLYWYRQTLGQGPEFLTYFQNEAQLEKSRLLSDRFSAERPKGSFSTLEIQRTEQGDSAMYLCASSTDRVQPQHFGDGTRLSIL.

This clonotype was picked up a small number of times. The chain carries TRBV7-6 and TRBJ2-1, with a tentative D call TRBD2 (5 bases). Trimming removed 6 bases at V and 4 bases at J, with 10 bases between. Germline V CDR1 and CDR2: SGHVS, FNYEAQ. This CDR3 spans 13 amino acids. DNA for the CDR3: TGTGCCAGCAGGGAAACTAGTTACAATGAGCAGTTCTTC. Its translation: CASRETSYNEQFF.

V gene TRBV7-2 combines with J gene TRBJ2-1; tentative D call: TRBD1 (5 bases). This CDR3 comprises 15 residues. V was shortened by 6 bases and J by 4 bases, with 16 bases between the two germline ends. CDR1 SGHTA and CDR2 FQGNSA come from the germline V gene. CDR3 sequence reads: CASSTTWGRYNEQFF. Written as DNA, the CDR3 is TGTGCCAGCAGTACTACTTGGGGCCGGTACAATGAGCAGTTCTTC.

A few counts support this clonotype. The chain is built from TRBV5-1 and TRBJ2-1, with TRBD2 matching over 10 bases. The CDR3 runs to 15 residues. J was trimmed by 8 bases and V by 4 bases; bases with no gene match: 9. The germline V gene has CDR1 SGHRS and CDR2 YFSETQ. In DNA form, the CDR3 reads TGCGCCAGCAGCGTGTGGGCTAGCGGGAGTGATGAGCAGTTCTTC. It is translated as CASSVWASGSDEQFF.

This clonotype was seen just once. The V gene is TRBV20-1, the J gene TRBJ2-6; 11 positions match TRBD2. V dropped 2 bases and J dropped 0; count of bases not matched to a gene: 9. CDR1 and CDR2 from the germline V gene are DFQATT and SNEGSKA (reference sequence). The CDR3 totals 19 residues. Written as DNA, the CDR3 is TGCAGTGCTAGAAATGGACTAGCGGGCTCTTACTCTGGGGCCAACGTCCTGACTTTC. Its translation is CSARNGLAGSYSGANVLTF.

V usage is TRBV7-2 and J usage is TRBJ1-1; 7 bases fit TRBD1. Germline assignment: CDR1 SGHTA and CDR2 FQGNSA. J lost 5 bases, V lost 5 bases, and 8 bases had no gene match. The length of the CDR3 is 14 residues. CDR3 sequence reads: CASSPQGGRTEAFF. The CDR3 DNA follows: TGTGCCAGCAGCCCCCAGGGGGGCAGGACTGAAGCTTTCTTT.

As for this clonotype: A much bigger clone sits one base away, suggesting this may be a read error. The rearrangement uses TRBV12-3 or TRBV12-4 and TRBJ1-5, with 10 bases aligning to TRBD1. This CDR3 has 15 residues. CDR3 residues: CASSLGQGGKQPQHF. In DNA, the CDR3 is TGTGCCAGCAGCCTCGGACAGGGGGGCAAACAGCCCCAGCATTTT.

About this clonotype: A much bigger clone sits one base away, suggesting this may be a read error. CDR3: CASTGPGGNQHQHF. In nucleotides, the CDR3 is TGTGCCAGCACCGGCCCGGGAGGCAATCAGCACCAGCATTTT. The chain links TRBV28 to TRBJ1-5; D unresolved. Per germline, CDR1 MDHEN and CDR2 SYDVKM. The CDR3 length is 14 residues.

Here the CDR3 reads CALRGGMNTGELFF. The CDR3 nucleotides read TGTGCCCTCCGTGGGGGGATGAACACCGGGGAGCTGTTTTTT. The V and J genes are TRBV7-2 and TRBJ2-2, with D possibly being TRBD2 (6 bases). The ends were cut back, 11 bases at V and 1 base at J, with 14 bases in the middle. CDR3 length: 14 amino acids. Germline V gives CDR1 SGHTA, CDR2 FQGNSA. The full variable domain, rest sourced from reference TRBV7-2 and TRBJ2-2, is GAGVSQSPSNKVTEKGKDVELRCDPISGHTALYWYRQSLGQGLEFLIYFQGNSAPDKSGLPSDRFSAERTGGSVSTLTIQRTQQEDSAVYLCALRGGMNTGELFFGEGSRLTVL.

This clonotype was observed a few times. The rearrangement links TRBV20-1 to TRBJ1-1; D not resolved. V lost 3 bases, J lost 2 bases, and 4 bases lay in between. This CDR3 is built from 11 residues. The germline V gene encodes CDR1 DFQATT and CDR2 SNEGSKA (reference sequence). In DNA form, the CDR3 reads TGCAGTGCTAGGTATAACACTGAAGCTTTCTTT. It specifies CSARYNTEAFF.

The V call is TRBV15, the J call TRBJ2-7; possibly TRBD1 or TRBD2 for D (5 bases each). The CDR3 spans 14 residues. Germline V CDR1 and CDR2: LNHNV, YYDKDF (reference sequence). V was cut by 0 bases and J by 6 bases, with 12 bases left in between. CDR3 coding DNA: TGTGCCACCAGCAGAGATCTGAGGGGCGGCGAGCAGTACTTC. This gives the protein CATSRDLRGGEQYF.

This clonotype came up many times. The chain is built from TRBV12-3 or TRBV12-4 and TRBJ1-5; D possibly corresponds to TRBD1 (5 bases). The length of the CDR3 is 14 residues. V was cut by 4 bases and J by 9 bases, with 16 bases left in between. The CDR3 region is CASSSGTGRSPQHF. CDR3 coding DNA: TGTGCCAGCAGTTCCGGGACGGGACGGTCGCCCCAGCATTTT.

The rearrangement links TRBV7-8 to TRBJ2-2; 7 bases agree with TRBD1. Looked up from germline, CDR1 is SGHVS and CDR2 is FQNEAQ. There are 17 residues in the CDR3. Trimming removed 2 bases from V and 4 bases from J; junction bases left unmatched: 10. The CDR3 is CASSLQRGGAGTGELFF. The CDR3 DNA is TGTGCCAGCAGCTTACAGAGAGGGGGCGCGGGCACCGGGGAGCTGTTTTTT. Variable domain in full (rest from reference TRBV7-8 and TRBJ2-2): GAGVSQSPRYKVAKRGQDVALRCDPISGHVSLFWYQQALGQGPEFLTYFQNEAQLDKSGLPSDRFFAERPEGSVSTLKIQRTQQEDSAVYLCASSLQRGGAGTGELFFGEGSRLTVL.

This clonotype was counted a few times. The V call is TRBV12-3 or TRBV12-4, the J call TRBJ2-4; D may be TRBD1 or TRBD2 (5 bases each). V was shortened by 3 bases and J by 0 bases, with 12 bases between the two germline ends. CDR3 length equals 16 residues. This CDR3 is CASSLGEALAKNIQYF. In DNA form, the CDR3 reads TGTGCCAGCAGTTTGGGGGAAGCCCTAGCCAAAAACATTCAGTACTTC.

In this sample, this clonotype turned up a few times. This sequence joins TRBV20-1 and TRBJ2-5, with D perhaps TRBD1 (6 bases). This CDR3 is built from 15 residues. V shed 0 bases and J shed 0 bases, with 11 bases lying between them. CDR1 DFQATT and CDR2 SNEGSKA come from the germline V gene (reference sequence). CDR3 DNA sequence: TGCAGTGCTAGAGATAGGGGACACTACCAAGAGACCCAGTACTTC. Its translation is CSARDRGHYQETQYF.

This clonotype appeared a few times. This chain joins TRBV6-6 and TRBJ1-2, with D possibly being TRBD1 (5 bases). CDR1 and CDR2 (germline): MNHNY, SVGAGI (reference sequence). The V gene lost 6 bases and the J gene lost 6 bases, with 14 bases spanning the gap. The CDR3 is made up of 13 amino acids. The CDR3 sequence is CASSRPTDHGYTF. The DNA for the CDR3 is TGTGCCAGCAGCCGACCGACAGACCATGGCTACACCTTC.

This CDR3 is CASSQLQGGSDTQYF. DNA for the CDR3: TGCGCCAGCAGCCAACTACAGGGGGGTTCAGATACGCAGTATTTT. The J gene is TRBJ2-3, the V gene TRBV4-3; 8 positions agree with TRBD1. V lost 2 bases and J lost 4; bases outside the gene matches: 5. This CDR3 comprises 15 residues. The V gene's germline CDR1 is LGHNA and CDR2 YSLEER.